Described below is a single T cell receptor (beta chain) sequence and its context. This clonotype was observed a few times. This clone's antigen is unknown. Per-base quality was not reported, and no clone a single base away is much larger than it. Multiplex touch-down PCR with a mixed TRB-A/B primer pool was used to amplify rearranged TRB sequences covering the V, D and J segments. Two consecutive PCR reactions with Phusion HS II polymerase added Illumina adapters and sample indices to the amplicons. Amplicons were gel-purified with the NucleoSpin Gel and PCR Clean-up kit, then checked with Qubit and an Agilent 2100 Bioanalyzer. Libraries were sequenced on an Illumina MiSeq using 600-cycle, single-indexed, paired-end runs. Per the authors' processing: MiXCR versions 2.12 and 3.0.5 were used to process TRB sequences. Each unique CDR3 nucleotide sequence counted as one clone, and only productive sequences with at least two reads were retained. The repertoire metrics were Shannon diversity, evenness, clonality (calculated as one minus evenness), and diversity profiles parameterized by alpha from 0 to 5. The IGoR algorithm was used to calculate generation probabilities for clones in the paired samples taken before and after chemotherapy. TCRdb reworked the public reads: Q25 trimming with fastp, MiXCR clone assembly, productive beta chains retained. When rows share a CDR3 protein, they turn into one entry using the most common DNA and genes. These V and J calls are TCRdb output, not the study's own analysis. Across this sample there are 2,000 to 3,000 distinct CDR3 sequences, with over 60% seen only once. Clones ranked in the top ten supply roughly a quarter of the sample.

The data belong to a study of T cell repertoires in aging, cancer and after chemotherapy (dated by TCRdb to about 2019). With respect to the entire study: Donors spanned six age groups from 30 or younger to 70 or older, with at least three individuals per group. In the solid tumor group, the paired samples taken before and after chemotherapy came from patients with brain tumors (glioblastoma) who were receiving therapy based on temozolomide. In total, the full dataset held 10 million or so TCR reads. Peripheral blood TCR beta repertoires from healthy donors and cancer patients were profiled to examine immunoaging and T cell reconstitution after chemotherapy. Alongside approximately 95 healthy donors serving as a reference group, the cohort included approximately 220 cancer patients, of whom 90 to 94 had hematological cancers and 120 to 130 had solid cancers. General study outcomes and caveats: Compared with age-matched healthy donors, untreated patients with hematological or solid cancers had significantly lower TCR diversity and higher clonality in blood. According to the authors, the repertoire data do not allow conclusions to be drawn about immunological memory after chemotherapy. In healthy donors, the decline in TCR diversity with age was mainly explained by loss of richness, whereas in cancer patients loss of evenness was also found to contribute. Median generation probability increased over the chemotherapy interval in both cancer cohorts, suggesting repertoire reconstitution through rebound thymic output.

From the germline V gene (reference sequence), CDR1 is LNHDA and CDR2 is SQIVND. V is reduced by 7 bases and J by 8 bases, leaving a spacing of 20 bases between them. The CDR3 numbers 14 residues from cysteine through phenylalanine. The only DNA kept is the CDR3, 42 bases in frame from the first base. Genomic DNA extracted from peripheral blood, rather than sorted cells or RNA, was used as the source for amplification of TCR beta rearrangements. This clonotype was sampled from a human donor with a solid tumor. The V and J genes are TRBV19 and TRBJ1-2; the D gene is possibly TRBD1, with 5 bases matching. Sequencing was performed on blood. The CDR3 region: CASNLAQGAEGYTF. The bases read TGTGCCAGTAATCTGGCCCAAGGGGCTGAAGGCTACACCTTC.